These T cell receptor beta chains were read from a single sample in a study of blood T cell repertoires in COVID-19. Assay used: immunoSEQ multiplex PCR; TCRdb lists only in-frame clones, some missing. The sample yields 200,000 or so clones, around three quarters seen once. The specimen sequenced was peripheral blood. The receptors were sampled from a man aged 55 to 70 with active or convalescent COVID-19. Each CDR3 is given with its conserved first and last residue. D genes are given only for firm matches. Clone size is shown for a subset of rows, as once, few, many or a class of expanded clone.

v_gene: TRBV5-4; abundance: .; d_gene: TRBD1; j_gene: TRBJ2-7; CDR3aa: CASSVGQGMAYEQYF; CDR3nt: TGTGCCAGCAGCGTGGGACAGGGGATGGCCTACGAGCAGTACTTC
v_gene: TRBV5-1; abundance: .; d_gene: TRBD2; j_gene: TRBJ2-1; CDR3aa: CASSSAGDSYNEQFF; CDR3nt: TGCGCCAGCAGTTCAGCGGGGGACTCCTACAATGAGCAGTTCTTC
v_gene: TRBV6-4; abundance: once; d_gene: .; j_gene: TRBJ1-5; CDR3aa: CASRSDGTGLSIFGNQPQHF; CDR3nt: TGTGCCAGCAGATCAGACGGAACAGGCCTGAGTATATTCGGCAATCAGCCCCAGCATTTT
v_gene: TRBV11-2; abundance: .; d_gene: TRBD2; j_gene: TRBJ2-1; CDR3aa: CASSKTPTGLAGGGEQFF; CDR3nt: TGTGCCAGCAGCAAAACGCCGACGGGACTAGCGGGAGGAGGTGAGCAGTTCTTC
v_gene: TRBV9; abundance: .; d_gene: .; j_gene: TRBJ2-7; CDR3aa: CASSVSPLYEQYF; CDR3nt: TGTGCCAGCAGCGTAAGCCCACTTTACGAGCAGTACTTC
v_gene: TRBV5-1; abundance: .; d_gene: .; j_gene: TRBJ2-1; CDR3aa: CASSGDSYNEQFF; CDR3nt: TGCGCCAGCAGCGGCGACTCGTACAATGAGCAGTTCTTC
v_gene: TRBV3-1/TRBV3-2; abundance: .; d_gene: .; j_gene: TRBJ2-1; CDR3aa: CASSQDPVGSSYNEQFF; CDR3nt: TGTGCCAGCAGCCAAGATCCCGTGGGGAGCTCCTACAATGAGCAGTTCTTC
v_gene: TRBV4-1; abundance: few; d_gene: .; j_gene: TRBJ1-1; CDR3aa: CASSPVGGAEAFF; CDR3nt: TGCGCCAGCAGCCCGGTTGGGGGGGCTGAAGCTTTCTTT
v_gene: TRBV24-1; abundance: .; d_gene: .; j_gene: TRBJ2-7; CDR3aa: CATPISRQKNYEQYF; CDR3nt: TGTGCCACCCCTATTTCTCGTCAAAAGAATTACGAGCAGTACTTC
v_gene: TRBV27; abundance: .; d_gene: TRBD1; j_gene: TRBJ1-2; CDR3aa: CASRDARGRGYGYTF; CDR3nt: TGTGCCAGCAGAGATGCGAGGGGGCGGGGCTATGGCTACACCTTC
v_gene: TRBV2; abundance: .; d_gene: TRBD1; j_gene: TRBJ2-1; CDR3aa: CASSDLGDRVFNEQFF; CDR3nt: TGTGCCAGCAGTGATCTTGGGGACAGGGTGTTCAATGAGCAGTTCTTC
v_gene: TRBV5-1; abundance: .; d_gene: .; j_gene: TRBJ2-5; CDR3aa: CASSLGATLETQYF; CDR3nt: TGCGCCAGCAGCTTGGGGGCAACCCTGGAGACCCAGTACTTC
v_gene: TRBV18; abundance: .; d_gene: .; j_gene: TRBJ1-1; CDR3aa: CASSPGTMNTEAFF; CDR3nt: TGTGCCAGCTCACCCGGGACAATGAACACTGAAGCTTTCTTT
v_gene: TRBV7-6; abundance: .; d_gene: .; j_gene: TRBJ2-7; CDR3aa: CASSLAVVPGENYEQYF; CDR3nt: TGTGCCAGCAGCTTAGCGGTTGTCCCGGGGGAAAACTACGAGCAGTACTTC
v_gene: TRBV6-6; abundance: .; d_gene: .; j_gene: TRBJ2-3; CDR3aa: CASSRGGGSRSTDTQYF; CDR3nt: TGTGCCAGCAGTCGAGGAGGAGGGAGTAGGAGCACAGATACGCAGTATTTT
v_gene: TRBV3-1/TRBV3-2; abundance: few; d_gene: .; j_gene: TRBJ2-2; CDR3aa: CASSQDSGTGELFF; CDR3nt: TGTGCCAGCAGCCAAGATTCGGGGACCGGGGAGCTGTTTTTT
v_gene: TRBV4-3; abundance: .; d_gene: TRBD2; j_gene: TRBJ2-1; CDR3aa: CASSRVTSDPYNEQFF; CDR3nt: TGCGCCAGCAGCCGAGTGACTAGCGACCCCTACAATGAGCAGTTCTTC
v_gene: TRBV6-2/TRBV6-3; abundance: once; d_gene: TRBD1; j_gene: TRBJ2-2; CDR3aa: CASSGQAPFTGELFF; CDR3nt: TGTGCCAGCAGCGGACAGGCCCCCTTCACCGGGGAGCTGTTTTTT
v_gene: TRBV29-1; abundance: .; d_gene: TRBD1; j_gene: TRBJ2-5; CDR3aa: CSVRTGGAGETQYF; CDR3nt: TGCAGCGTTAGGACAGGGGGCGCGGGGGAGACCCAGTACTTC
v_gene: TRBV29-1; abundance: .; d_gene: TRBD1; j_gene: TRBJ2-7; CDR3aa: CSVEAGTGSQQYF; CDR3nt: TGCAGCGTTGAAGCCGGGACAGGCAGTCAGCAGTACTTC
v_gene: TRBV7-9; abundance: .; d_gene: .; j_gene: TRBJ1-1; CDR3aa: CASSSTGRDTEAFF; CDR3nt: TGTGCCAGCAGCTCAACAGGGCGGGACACTGAAGCTTTCTTT
v_gene: TRBV5-5; abundance: .; d_gene: TRBD2; j_gene: TRBJ2-1; CDR3aa: CASSLGLAAYNEQFF; CDR3nt: TGTGCCAGCAGCTTAGGGCTAGCGGCCTACAATGAGCAGTTCTTC
v_gene: TRBV24-1; abundance: .; d_gene: .; j_gene: TRBJ2-5; CDR3aa: CATSDPGSLAQYF; CDR3nt: TGTGCCACCAGTGACCCCGGGTCTTTGGCCCAGTACTTC
v_gene: TRBV9; abundance: .; d_gene: TRBD1; j_gene: TRBJ1-4; CDR3aa: CASSVGQGVGEKLFF; CDR3nt: TGTGCCAGCAGCGTAGGACAGGGGGTGGGTGAAAAACTGTTTTTT
v_gene: TRBV5-6; abundance: .; d_gene: .; j_gene: TRBJ2-3; CDR3aa: CASSLELGGATDTQYF; CDR3nt: TGTGCCAGCAGCTTGGAGTTGGGGGGGGCCACAGATACGCAGTATTTT
v_gene: TRBV5-8; abundance: few; d_gene: .; j_gene: TRBJ2-3; CDR3aa: CASSLENQVGTDTQYF; CDR3nt: TGTGCCAGCAGCTTGGAAAATCAGGTCGGCACAGATACGCAGTATTTT
v_gene: TRBV11-2; abundance: .; d_gene: TRBD2; j_gene: TRBJ2-5; CDR3aa: CASSQGLAGQETQYF; CDR3nt: TGTGCCAGCAGCCAGGGACTAGCGGGCCAAGAGACCCAGTACTTC
v_gene: TRBV6-2/TRBV6-3; abundance: .; d_gene: .; j_gene: TRBJ2-5; CDR3aa: CASSTRGRETQYF; CDR3nt: TGTGCCAGCAGCACGCGGGGGCGAGAGACCCAGTACTTC
v_gene: TRBV28; abundance: .; d_gene: TRBD2; j_gene: TRBJ2-5; CDR3aa: CASSSPWGGQETQYF; CDR3nt: TGTGCCAGCAGTTCCCCCTGGGGGGGCCAAGAGACCCAGTACTTC
v_gene: TRBV4-1; abundance: .; d_gene: .; j_gene: TRBJ2-1; CDR3aa: CASSQVQESSYNEQFF; CDR3nt: TGCGCCAGCAGCCAGGTACAGGAGAGCTCCTACAATGAGCAGTTCTTC
v_gene: TRBV7-9; abundance: .; d_gene: TRBD1; j_gene: TRBJ2-7; CDR3aa: CASSSGQGARSYEQYF; CDR3nt: TGTGCCAGCAGCTCCGGACAGGGGGCGCGTTCCTACGAGCAGTACTTC
v_gene: TRBV7-8; abundance: .; d_gene: TRBD2; j_gene: TRBJ2-7; CDR3aa: CASSRLAAFGEQYF; CDR3nt: TGTGCCAGCAGCCGACTAGCGGCCTTCGGGGAGCAGTACTTC
v_gene: TRBV7-6; abundance: .; d_gene: .; j_gene: TRBJ2-1; CDR3aa: CASSLSLQREQFF; CDR3nt: TGTGCCAGCAGCTTATCCCTGCAGCGGGAGCAGTTCTTC
v_gene: TRBV4-3; abundance: .; d_gene: .; j_gene: TRBJ2-2; CDR3aa: CASSQEGGGRYTGELFF; CDR3nt: TGCGCCAGCAGCCAAGAGGGGGGTGGGAGATACACCGGGGAGCTGTTTTTT
v_gene: TRBV6-5; abundance: .; d_gene: .; j_gene: TRBJ2-5; CDR3aa: CASSRQQETQYF; CDR3nt: TGTGCCAGCAGTCGACAGCAAGAGACCCAGTACTTC
v_gene: TRBV6-1; abundance: .; d_gene: .; j_gene: TRBJ2-1; CDR3aa: CASSESRGLPYNEQFF; CDR3nt: TGTGCCAGCAGTGAATCCCGCGGGCTACCCTACAATGAGCAGTTCTTC
v_gene: TRBV18; abundance: .; d_gene: .; j_gene: TRBJ1-3; CDR3aa: CASSPTGVHSGNTIYF; CDR3nt: TGTGCCAGCTCACCTACAGGCGTTCACTCTGGAAACACCATATATTTT
v_gene: TRBV23-1; abundance: .; d_gene: .; j_gene: TRBJ1-2; CDR3aa: CASSQTVSTGGYTF; CDR3nt: TGCGCCAGCAGTCAAACGGTCTCCACGGGAGGCTACACCTTC
v_gene: TRBV5-5; abundance: .; d_gene: TRBD2; j_gene: TRBJ2-1; CDR3aa: CASSLDLAGIYEQFF; CDR3nt: TGTGCCAGCAGCTTGGATCTAGCGGGAATCTATGAGCAGTTCTTC
v_gene: TRBV4-3; abundance: once; d_gene: TRBD2; j_gene: TRBJ2-5; CDR3aa: CASSQDHLAAQETQYF; CDR3nt: TGCGCCAGCAGCCAAGATCACCTAGCGGCTCAAGAGACCCAGTACTTC
v_gene: TRBV19; abundance: few; d_gene: TRBD2; j_gene: TRBJ2-1; CDR3aa: CASSIGGLAGVEQFF; CDR3nt: TGTGCCAGTAGTATAGGTGGACTAGCGGGAGTTGAGCAGTTCTTC